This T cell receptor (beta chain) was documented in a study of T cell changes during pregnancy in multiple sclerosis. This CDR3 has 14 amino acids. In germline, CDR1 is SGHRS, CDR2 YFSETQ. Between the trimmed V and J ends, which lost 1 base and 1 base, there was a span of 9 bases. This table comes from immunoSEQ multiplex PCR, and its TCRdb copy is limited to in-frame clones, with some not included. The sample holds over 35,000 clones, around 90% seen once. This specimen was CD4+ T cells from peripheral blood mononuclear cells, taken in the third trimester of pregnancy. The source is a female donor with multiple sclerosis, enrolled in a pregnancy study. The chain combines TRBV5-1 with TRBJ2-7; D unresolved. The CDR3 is CASSLNYGSYEQYF. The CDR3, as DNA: TGCGCCAGCAGCTTGAACTACGGTTCCTACGAGCAGTACTTC. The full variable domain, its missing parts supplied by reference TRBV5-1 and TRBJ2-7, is KAGVTQTPRYLIKTRGQQVTLSCSPISGHRSVSWYQQTPGQGLQFLFEYFSETQRNKGNFPGRFSGRQFSNSRSEMNVSTLELGDSALYLCASSLNYGSYEQYFGPGTRLTVT.